Many counts were recorded for the clone carrying this T cell receptor beta chain. Its antigen is still unknown. It is unclear where the CDR3 begins or ends on the DNA, so no DNA is shown, and the CDR3 is as TCRdb lists it. The data were taken from a study of regulatory T cells in long-lasting Graves disease. The authors built TCR beta libraries using iRepertoire HTBI primers and Arm-PCR of CDR3 regions. In the original analysis: Samples revealed approximately 60 TRBV and roughly 15 TRBJ segments. TCRdb re-derived calls from the multiplex PCR reads in MiXCR, one entry per CDR3 protein. None of the V and J calls come from the authors' own analysis; TCRdb made them. The sample yields 400,000 to 500,000 distinct CDR3 sequences, approximately 14% seen once. Germline values: CDR1 MNHEY, CDR2 SMNVEV (reference sequence). The CDR3 has 12 residues if both end residues are counted. Documented time point: newly diagnosed GD, antithyroid drugs for less than 3 months. From PBMCs, RNA was extracted and then used to make the TCR library. Patients met American Thyroid Association criteria for Graves' disease.

Study-wide results and limits: The small sample size may have reduced accuracy.

The same data also contributed to another study, on T cells in Graves' hyperthyroidism and ophthalmopathy.

The clonotype comes from a woman aged 45-65 years with Graves disease. The chain is built from TRBV27 and TRBJ1-1. The specimen was peripheral blood mononuclear cells (PBMCs), collected at new diagnosis, from a patient treated with antithyroid drugs. The CDR3 region is CASSTSGAEAFF.